The 14 T cell receptor beta chains presented below share a single source sample, sequenced in a study of identical twins. TCRdb recomputed calls from the 5' RACE reads with MiXCR, one row per CDR3 protein. The table records 1.5 million or so distinct CDR3 sequences, less than 40% of them present only once. The source material was cord blood. These receptors were collected from a newborn girl in good health.

This clonotype has at least ten counts. V usage is TRBV10-3 and J usage is TRBJ2-7, with 8 bases lining up with TRBD1. Germline CDR1 and CDR2: ENHRY and SYGVKD. J gave up 2 bases and V 4 bases, and 4 bases lay outside the gene matches. This CDR3 comprises 14 residues. CDR3 amino acids: CAISVRDRTYEQYF. DNA of the CDR3: TGTGCCATCAGTGTACGGGACAGGACCTACGAGCAGTACTTC.

Worth noting for this clonotype: This sequence may be a read error, since a much larger clone differs from it by one base. The chain is built from TRBV5-1 and TRBJ2-7, with 7 bases lining up with TRBD1. The ends lost 4 bases at V and 5 bases at J; junction bases unmatched: 9. CDR1 and CDR2 from the germline V gene are SGHRS and YFSETQ. The CDR3 has 14 amino acids. The CDR3 region is CASSVGTDFHEQYF. CDR3 bases: TGCGCCAGCAGCGTCGGGACAGACTTCCACGAGCAGTACTTC.

This clonotype was seen only a few times. V usage is TRBV28 and J usage is TRBJ1-5, with no clear D. Germline loops: CDR1 MDHEN, CDR2 SYDVKM. Trimming stripped 6 bases from V and 6 bases from J, with 12 bases between. The CDR3 sequence is 13 residues long. Here the CDR3 DNA reads TGTGCCAGCAGGACGGCCCCGGGTCAGCCCCAGCATTTT. It specifies CASRTAPGQPQHF.

This chain uses TRBV20-1 with TRBJ1-6, with D perhaps TRBD1 (6 bases). The CDR3 contains 19 residues. CDR1 is DFQATT and CDR2 is SNEGSKA in the germline V gene (reference sequence). Here the CDR3 reads CSRKGGVLGTRSYNSPLHF. The CDR3 coding sequence is TGCAGCCGAAAAGGGGGTGTCCTAGGGACCCGCTCCTATAATTCACCCCTCCACTTT.

The V and J genes are TRBV12-3 or TRBV12-4 and TRBJ2-3, with 9 bases identical to TRBD2. The CDR3 extends over 15 amino acids. The ends lost 7 bases at V and 4 bases at J; junction bases unmatched: 9. The CDR3 coding sequence is TGTGCCAGCACCTTAGCGGGAGAGAGACCAGATACGCAGTATTTT. This translates into CASTLAGERPDTQYF.

The chain couples TRBV27 to TRBJ2-1; the match to TRBD2 covers 10 bases. This CDR3 contains 19 residues. The V segment lost 5 bases and the J segment 3 bases; nucleotides outside the gene matches: 16. Germline-derived CDR1 and CDR2 are MNHEY and SMNVEV (reference sequence). The CDR3: CASSPISGTSVPFYNEQFF. In DNA form, the CDR3 reads TGTGCCAGCAGTCCGATATCGGGGACTAGCGTACCTTTCTACAATGAGCAGTTCTTC.

This chain connects TRBV12-5 to TRBJ2-5, with 7 bases that match TRBD1. With 5 bases clipped from V and 11 bases from J, the junction kept 8 bases outside the gene matches. Per germline, CDR1 LGHNT and CDR2 FRNRAP. The CDR3 runs 12 residues. The CDR3 spells CASGVNRGEQYF. The CDR3 coding sequence is TGTGCTAGTGGTGTGAACAGGGGTGAGCAGTACTTC.

This clonotype was seen more than once but under ten times. V gene TRBV27 combines with J gene TRBJ1-4; D not resolved. The CDR3 is 13 amino acids. The ends were cut back, 2 bases at V and 9 bases at J, with 10 bases in the middle. CDR1 and CDR2 (germline): MNHEY, SMNVEV (reference sequence). The CDR3 region is CASSLVATKKLFF. CDR3 DNA: TGTGCCAGCAGTTTAGTGGCCACCAAAAAACTGTTTTTT.

The chain links TRBV20-1 to TRBJ2-5, with TRBD2 matching over 9 bases. Germline V gene sequence: CDR1 DFQATT, CDR2 SNEGSKA (reference sequence). This CDR3 has 14 residues. With 6 bases clipped from V and 9 bases from J, the junction kept 14 bases outside the gene matches. The CDR3 here is CSALSGSYLGSQYF. CDR3 DNA sequence: TGCAGTGCCCTTAGCGGGAGCTACCTAGGGTCCCAGTACTTC.

A single count supports this clonotype. This clone may be a read error of a much larger clone one base away. The V gene is TRBV29-1, the J gene TRBJ2-5, with 13 bases aligning to TRBD2. This CDR3 is 15 amino acids long. J lost 11 bases, V lost 6 bases, and 15 bases had no gene match. Per germline, CDR1 SQVTM and CDR2 ANQGSEA. The CDR3 here is CSVGLAGETDYGQYF. In DNA, the CDR3 is TGCAGCGTAGGACTAGCGGGAGAAACCGACTACGGGCAGTACTTC.

The chain couples TRBV20-1 to TRBJ1-1, with unresolved D. Germline V gives CDR1 DFQATT, CDR2 SNEGSKA (reference sequence). V lost 4 bases, J lost 0 bases, and 15 bases lay in between. The CDR3 is made up of 15 amino acids. The CDR3 nucleotides are TGCAGTGCTATAGGTTCCATCAGACTGAACACTGAAGCTTTCTTT. The encoded protein is CSAIGSIRLNTEAFF.

This clonotype has only a few counts. The V gene is TRBV6-1, the J gene TRBJ1-5; D uncertain. Trimming took off 10 bases at V and 1 base at J, with 23 bases between the two ends. CDR3 length: 17 residues. Germline CDR1 MNHNS, CDR2 SASEGT. In nucleotides, the CDR3 is TGTGCCAAACCAACCATCGCTACAGCCTTCAGCAATCAGCCCCAGCATTTT. Translated, it gives CAKPTIATAFSNQPQHF.

V and J are TRBV4-2 and TRBJ2-2, with TRBD1 matching over 7 bases. Per germline, CDR1 LGHNA and CDR2 YNFKEQ. This CDR3 comprises 19 residues. V shed 1 base and J 5 bases; nucleotides not matched to a gene: 16. The chain's CDR3 is CASSQGLGQRSLGTGELFF. The CDR3 DNA sequence: TGTGCCAGCAGCCAAGGCTTGGGACAGAGGTCATTAGGTACCGGGGAGCTGTTTTTT.

A remark on this clonotype: An end of the junction differs from the germline gene, which may be a read error. The chain uses TRBV27 and TRBJ2-3; TRBD2 aligns across 11 bases. The germline V gene encodes CDR1 MNHEY and CDR2 SMNVEV (reference sequence). The CDR3 is 15 amino acids. CDR3 protein: CASSPGTSGTDMQYF. DNA of the CDR3: TGTGCCAGCAGTCCGGGGACTAGCGGCACAGATATGCAGTATTTT.